The T cell receptor beta chain under discussion was sequenced for a study of naive and memory T cell subsets. By its share, this clonotype is medium-sized. Treatment: skin biopsy from PPD injection site in Mantoux-positive individual. A UMI-containing oligonucleotide was joined by 3' ligation to the TCR cDNA template. The SP2 primer and nested alpha and beta constant region primers amplified ligated cDNA in four rounds. For blood and skin samples, reverse transcription used TCR alpha and beta constant primers. TCRdb processed the UMI-ligation and nested PCR reads anew with MiXCR; each CDR3 protein has one entry. The table records over 13,000 distinct CDR3 sequences, about 5.5% of them present only once. The V end was cut by 5 bases, the J end by 4 bases, with 12 bases between. Germline V gene sequence: CDR1 SGHRS, CDR2 YFSETQ. This CDR3 is built from 13 residues.

This clonotype originated in an adult in good health. The chain combines TRBV5-1 with TRBJ2-5, with D perhaps TRBD1 (7 bases). The sample consisted of skin, taken from a tuberculin skin test site. The chain's CDR3 is CASSGGGLETQYF. The CDR3 coding sequence is TGCGCCAGCAGTGGAGGGGGCCTAGAGACCCAGTACTTC.